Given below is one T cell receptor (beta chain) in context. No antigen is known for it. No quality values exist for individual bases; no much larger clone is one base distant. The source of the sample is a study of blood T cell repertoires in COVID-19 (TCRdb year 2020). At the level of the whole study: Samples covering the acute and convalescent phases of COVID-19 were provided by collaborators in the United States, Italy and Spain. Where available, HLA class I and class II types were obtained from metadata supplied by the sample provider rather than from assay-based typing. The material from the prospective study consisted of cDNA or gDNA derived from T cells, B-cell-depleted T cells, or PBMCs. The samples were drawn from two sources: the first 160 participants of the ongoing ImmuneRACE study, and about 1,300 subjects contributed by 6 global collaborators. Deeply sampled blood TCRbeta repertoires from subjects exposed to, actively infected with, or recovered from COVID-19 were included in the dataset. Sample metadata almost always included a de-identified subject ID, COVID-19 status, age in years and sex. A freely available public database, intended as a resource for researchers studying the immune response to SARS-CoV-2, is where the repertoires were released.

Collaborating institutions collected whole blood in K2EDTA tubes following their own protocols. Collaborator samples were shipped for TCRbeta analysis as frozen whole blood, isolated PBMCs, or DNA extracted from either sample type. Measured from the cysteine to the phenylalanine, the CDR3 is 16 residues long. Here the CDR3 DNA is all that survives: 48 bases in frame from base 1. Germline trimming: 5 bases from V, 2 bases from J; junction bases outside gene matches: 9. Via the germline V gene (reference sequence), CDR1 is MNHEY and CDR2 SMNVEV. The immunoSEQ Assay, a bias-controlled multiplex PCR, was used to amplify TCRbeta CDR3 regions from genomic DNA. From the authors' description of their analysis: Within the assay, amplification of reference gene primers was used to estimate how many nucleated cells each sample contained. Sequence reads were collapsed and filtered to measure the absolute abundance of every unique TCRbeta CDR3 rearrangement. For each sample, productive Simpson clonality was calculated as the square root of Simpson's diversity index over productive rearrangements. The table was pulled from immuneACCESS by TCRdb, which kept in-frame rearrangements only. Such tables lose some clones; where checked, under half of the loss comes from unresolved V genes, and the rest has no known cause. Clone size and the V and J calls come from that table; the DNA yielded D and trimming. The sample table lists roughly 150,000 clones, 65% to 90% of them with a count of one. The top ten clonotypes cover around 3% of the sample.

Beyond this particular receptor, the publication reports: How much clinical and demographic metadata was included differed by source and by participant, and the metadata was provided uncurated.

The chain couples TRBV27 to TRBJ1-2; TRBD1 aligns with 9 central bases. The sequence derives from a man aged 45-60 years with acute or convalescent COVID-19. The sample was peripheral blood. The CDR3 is CASSRRTGVVNYGYTF. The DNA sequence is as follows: TGTGCCAGCAGTCGTCGGACAGGGGTAGTAAACTATGGCTACACCTTC.